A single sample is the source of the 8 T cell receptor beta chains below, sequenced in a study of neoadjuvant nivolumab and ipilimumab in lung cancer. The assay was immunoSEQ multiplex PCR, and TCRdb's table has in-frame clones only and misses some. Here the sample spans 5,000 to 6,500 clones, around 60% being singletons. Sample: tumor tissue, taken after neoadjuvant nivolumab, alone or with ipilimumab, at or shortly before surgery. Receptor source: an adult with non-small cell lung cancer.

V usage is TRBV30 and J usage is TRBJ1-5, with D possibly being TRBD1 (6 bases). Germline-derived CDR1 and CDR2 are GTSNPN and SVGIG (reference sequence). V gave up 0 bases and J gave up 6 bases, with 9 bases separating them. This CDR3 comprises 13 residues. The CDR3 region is CAWSVGGVQPQHF. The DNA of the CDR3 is TGTGCCTGGAGTGTAGGGGGAGTTCAGCCCCAGCATTTT.

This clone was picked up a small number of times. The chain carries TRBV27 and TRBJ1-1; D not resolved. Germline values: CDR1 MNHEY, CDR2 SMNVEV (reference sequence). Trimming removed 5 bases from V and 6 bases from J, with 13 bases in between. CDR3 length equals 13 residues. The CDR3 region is CASSLRNSPEAFF. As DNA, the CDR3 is TGTGCCAGCAGTCTACGGAACAGTCCTGAAGCTTTCTTT.

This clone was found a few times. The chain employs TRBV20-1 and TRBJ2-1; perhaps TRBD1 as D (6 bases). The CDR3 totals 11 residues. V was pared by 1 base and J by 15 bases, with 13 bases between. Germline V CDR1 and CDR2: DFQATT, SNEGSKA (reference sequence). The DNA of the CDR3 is TGCAGTGCTAGAGTACGTCAGGGGACGTTCTTC. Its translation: CSARVRQGTFF.

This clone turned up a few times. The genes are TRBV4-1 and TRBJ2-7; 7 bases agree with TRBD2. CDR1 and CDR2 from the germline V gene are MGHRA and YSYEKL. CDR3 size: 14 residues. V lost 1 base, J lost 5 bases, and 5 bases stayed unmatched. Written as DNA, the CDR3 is TGCGCCAGCAGCCAAGGGACTAGACGCCACGAGCAGTACTTC. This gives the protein CASSQGTRRHEQYF.

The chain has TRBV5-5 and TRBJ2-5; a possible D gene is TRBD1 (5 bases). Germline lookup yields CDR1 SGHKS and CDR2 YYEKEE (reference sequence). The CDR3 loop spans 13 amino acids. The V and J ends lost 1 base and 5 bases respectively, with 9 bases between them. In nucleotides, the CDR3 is TGTGCCAGCAGCTTGACAGGATCGGAGACCCAGTACTTC. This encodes CASSLTGSETQYF.

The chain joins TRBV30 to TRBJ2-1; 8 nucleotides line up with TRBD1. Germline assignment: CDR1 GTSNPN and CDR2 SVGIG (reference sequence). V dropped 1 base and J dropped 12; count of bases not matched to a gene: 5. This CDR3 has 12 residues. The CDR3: CAWSGQGHGQFF. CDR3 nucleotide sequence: TGTGCCTGGAGTGGACAGGGGCATGGGCAGTTCTTC. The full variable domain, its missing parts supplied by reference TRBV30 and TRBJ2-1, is SQTIHQWPATLVQPVGSPLSLECTVEGTSNPNLYWYRQAAGRGLQLLFYSVGIGQISSEVPQNLSASRPQDRQFILSSKKLLLSDSGFYLCAWSGQGHGQFFGPGTRLTVL.

The CDR3 loop reads CASNEMGAISTDTQYF. The DNA for the CDR3 is TGTGCCAGCAACGAAATGGGAGCAATAAGCACAGATACGCAGTATTTT. The chain employs TRBV7-8 and TRBJ2-3; a weak D match, TRBD2 (5 bases). The CDR3 spans 16 residues. Germline CDR1 is SGHVS and CDR2 is FQNEAQ. Trimming pared 7 bases from V and 0 bases from J, leaving 17 bases between.

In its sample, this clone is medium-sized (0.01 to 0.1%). CDR3 loop: CASSSVSEQFF. DNA of the CDR3: TGTGCCAGCAGCTCCGTAAGTGAGCAGTTCTTC. This chain uses TRBV7-6 with TRBJ2-1; D unclear. Germline V gene sequence: CDR1 SGHVS, CDR2 FNYEAQ. V was clipped by 4 bases and J by 9 bases, with 7 bases between them. CDR3 length: 11 amino acids.